The clone carrying this T cell receptor (beta chain) has at least ten counts. Its antigen remains unidentified. The data are from a study of T cells after yellow fever vaccination. Whole-study findings and limits: The secondary response was weaker but peaked faster, day 5 versus 15. The booster saw the reappearance of most primary-vaccination clones (roughly 95% CD4, 70% to 90% CD8).

Via MiXCR, TCRdb re-called the 5' RACE reads, giving one row per CDR3 protein. The sample yields about 68,000 distinct CDR3 sequences, under 8% seen once. The CDR3 loop spans 18 amino acids. V lost 0 bases, J lost 3 bases, and 20 bases lay in between. Germline CDR1 MNHNS, CDR2 SASEGT. The sequence was collected from a man between 18 and 29 years old who received the YFV17D yellow fever vaccine. The sample consisted of CD8+ T cells sorted from PBMCs, taken around 45 days after the first yellow fever vaccination. This rearrangement joins TRBV6-1 to TRBJ2-5; D is uncertain. The DNA for the CDR3 is TGTGCCAGCAGTGAAGCGTTTTTGAAGGCCGACAAAGAAGAGACCCAGTACTTC. Residues: CASSEAFLKADKEETQYF.